This passage covers 11 T cell receptor beta chains from one sample sequenced in a study of Ad26.COV2.S vaccination and SARS-CoV-2 variants. Indicated treatment: 15 to 20 received Ad26.COV2.S at low or high dose, single or two shots; five or six received placebo; per-sample allocation not given. Specimens were obtained on day 63 following the first vaccine or placebo injection. TCRdb keeps only in-frame clones here, not all; method: immunoSEQ multiplex PCR. The top ten hold around 3% of the sample, which has about 250,000 clones, about 89% seen once. Sequenced here: peripheral blood, sampled in a trial of Ad26.COV2.S vaccine versus placebo. All receptors come from a person between 18 and 60 years old who received the Ad26.COV2.S COVID-19 vaccine or a placebo.

CDR3 region: CASSQADRASKNIQYF. The CDR3 DNA reads as TGCGCCAGCAGCCAGGCGGACAGGGCATCCAAAAACATTCAGTACTTC. The chain is built from TRBV4-1 and TRBJ2-4, with 8 bases that match TRBD1. With V trimmed by 3 bases and J by 2 bases, 6 bases remained unmatched. There are 16 residues in the CDR3. The V gene's germline CDR1 is MGHRA and CDR2 YSYEKL.

The J gene is TRBJ2-1, the V gene TRBV25-1; TRBD2 matches at 9 bases. CDR1 is MGHDK and CDR2 is SYGVNS in the germline V gene. J lost 3 bases, V lost 4 bases, and 4 bases had no gene match. There are 15 residues in the CDR3. For the CDR3, the DNA is TGTGCCAGCAGTGGCGGGGGGGCAGTCTACAATGAGCAGTTCTTC. Translating it yields CASSGGGAVYNEQFF.

The rearrangement uses TRBV5-6 and TRBJ2-7; TRBD1 agrees at 9 bases. CDR3 length: 15 amino acids. Losses at the gene ends were 0 bases for V and 3 bases for J; bases not matched to a gene: 4. Germline V gives CDR1 SGHDT, CDR2 YYEEEE. The CDR3, as DNA: TGTGCCAGCAGCTTGGTGGACAGGGGAGTCTACGAGCAGTACTTC. This gives the protein CASSLVDRGVYEQYF.

The J gene is TRBJ1-1, the V gene TRBV6-5, with a tentative D call TRBD1 (5 bases). CDR3 length equals 12 residues. Germline V CDR1 and CDR2: MNHEY, SVGAGI. The V and J ends lost 7 bases and 4 bases respectively, with 10 bases between them. As DNA, the CDR3 is TGTGCCAGCAACATCAGGGTCACTGAAGCTTTCTTT. Translated, it gives CASNIRVTEAFF.

The rearrangement uses TRBV6-5 and TRBJ1-2; 9 positions agree with TRBD1. The germline gives CDR1 MNHEY, CDR2 SVGAGI. Trimming at V came to 4 bases and at J to 5 bases, leaving 8 bases not matched to a gene. The CDR3 loop spans 15 amino acids. CDR3 bases: TGTGCCAGCAGTTTTACCGGGACAGGGATTTATGGCTACACCTTC. Residues: CASSFTGTGIYGYTF.

This sequence joins TRBV6-5 and TRBJ1-6; 7 nucleotides agree with TRBD1. J lost 10 bases, V lost 4 bases, and 7 bases had no gene match. This CDR3 is built from 14 residues. The germline V gene encodes CDR1 MNHEY and CDR2 SVGAGI. The CDR3 spells CASSSMTGNSPLHF. In DNA, the CDR3 is TGTGCCAGCAGTTCAATGACAGGGAACTCACCCCTCCACTTT.

The chain is built from TRBV6-5 and TRBJ1-1, with 9 bases identical to TRBD1. The CDR3 loop spans 14 amino acids. V trimming: 7 bases; J trimming: 6 bases; junction bases outside the gene matches: 9. In germline, CDR1 is MNHEY, CDR2 SVGAGI. Here the CDR3 DNA reads TGTGCCAGCACCTCGGGACAGGGCAACGCTGAAGCTTTCTTT. Translated: CASTSGQGNAEAFF.

The genes are TRBV7-2 and TRBJ1-1; a possible D gene is TRBD1 (6 bases). This CDR3 has 16 residues. The V end was cut by 3 bases, the J end by 2 bases, with 16 bases between. Germline CDR1 SGHTA, CDR2 FQGNSA. The CDR3: CASSFQPTGANTEAFF. The CDR3 coding sequence is TGTGCCAGCAGCTTCCAACCGACAGGAGCAAACACTGAAGCTTTCTTT.

The rearrangement joins TRBV6-2 or TRBV6-3 to TRBJ2-5; D possibly corresponds to TRBD2 (7 bases). The V gene's germline CDR1 is MNHEY and CDR2 SVGEGT. This CDR3 is 14 amino acids long. The germline V and J ends were trimmed by 2 bases and 5 bases, with 12 bases remaining between them. The CDR3 DNA is TGTGCCAGCAGTTACAGGGGGGAGGGGGAGACCCAGTACTTC. Residues: CASSYRGEGETQYF.

The CDR3 sequence: CASSLTTGVTEAFF. The CDR3, as DNA: TGCGCCAGCAGCTTGACGACAGGGGTCACTGAAGCTTTCTTT. The chain is built from TRBV5-1 and TRBJ1-1, with 8 bases fitting TRBD1. J gave up 4 bases and V 1 base, and 3 bases lay outside the gene matches. There are 14 residues in the CDR3. In germline, CDR1 is SGHRS, CDR2 YFSETQ.

V usage is TRBV5-1 and J usage is TRBJ2-1, with 11 bases identical to TRBD2. The ends lost 4 bases at V and 7 bases at J; junction bases unmatched: 7. From germline, CDR1 is SGHRS and CDR2 YFSETQ. The CDR3 extends over 15 amino acids. The CDR3: CASSLTSGVGNEQFF. The CDR3 DNA reads TGCGCCAGCAGCCTGACTAGCGGGGTCGGGAATGAGCAGTTCTTC.